By its share, the clone carrying this TCR beta chain is large. What it recognizes is unknown. This sample stems from a study of circulating CD8 cells and anti-PD-1 response in melanoma. As for the study in general: Anti-PD-1 was first-line therapy for about 55% of the 13 patients.

Each library started from about 15 ng of total RNA using the QIAseq Immune Repertoire TCR panel. MiXCR, run by TCRdb on the reads, gives a single entry per CDR3 protein. The top ten clones hold 16% of a sample with approximately 990 distinct CDR3 sequences, under 9.5% of them seen once. Sorting of live CD3+CD8+TCRalphabeta+ cells by PD-1 and/or TIGIT gave four subsets. Study-wide results and limits: Diversity ranked highest in DNEG and lowest in TIGIT subsets. Peptide assays on expanded sorted subsets replaced tumor-based reactivity testing.

Material: CD8+ T cells from PBMCs, obtained at baseline or after one month of anti-PD-1 therapy (not recorded which). The receptor was derived from a human donor with melanoma.

This chain's CDR3 is CATSERTSGVETQYF. The CDR3 coding sequence is TGTGCCACCAGTGAGCGGACTAGCGGAGTTGAGACCCAGTACTTC. This sequence joins TRBV24-1 and TRBJ2-5; 10 nucleotides agree with TRBD2. In germline, CDR1 is KGHDR, CDR2 SFDVKD. J lost 5 bases, V lost 4 bases, and 6 bases had no gene match. The length of the CDR3 is 15 residues.